This T cell receptor (beta chain) is from a study of metastatic and nonmetastatic thyroid tumors. Study in general: It was across blood and tumor or nodule tissue from malignant and benign thyroid patients that repertoires were compared. General observations from the study: Malignant thyroid tumors reportedly had TCR beta diversity that was significantly higher than in benign nodules, in blood and tumor.

Trimming stripped 2 bases from V and 5 bases from J, with 21 bases between. Germline CDR1 and CDR2: MNHNS and SASEGT. The CDR3 covers 18 residues. As handled by the study authors: The authors used CDR3 differences across clinicopathological groups to build a distant-metastasis classifier for papillary thyroid cancer. With MiXCR, TCRdb called clones anew from the PCR reads. These V and J calls are TCRdb output, not the study's own analysis. Seen here are roughly 29,000 clones, about 20% observed once, and the top ten hold around two fifths. Every patient underwent thyroid surgery untreated. This clone was counted between two and nine times. Its antigen is not known.

The material sequenced was blood. The chain links TRBV6-1 to TRBJ2-2, with D perhaps matching TRBD2 (7 bases). The receptor was derived from a female donor with papillary thyroid cancer or a benign thyroid nodule (not recorded which). Some clones in this sample may be carry-over from other donors' samples. The CDR3 DNA follows: TGTGCCAGCAGTGAAATTTCGTGGGGGGGCCCGGGTACCGGGGAGCTGTTTTTT. Protein sequence: CASSEISWGGPGTGELFF.